The TCR beta chain under discussion was sequenced for a study of blood T cell repertoires in COVID-19. Study-level information: Samples taken during acute and convalescent COVID-19 were collected in the United States, Italy and Spain. In each case, the material was cDNA or gDNA derived from T cells, B-cell-depleted T cells, or PBMCs.

Per the original data handling: By means of reference gene primer amplification, nucleated cell counts were estimated. TCRdb keeps only in-frame clones here, not all; method: immunoSEQ multiplex PCR. The D gene and trimming were derived from the DNA, and the V and J assignments and clone size from that table. The sample shows fewer than 100,000 clones, 80% of them seen only once. CDR3 length: 10 residues. The germline V and J ends were trimmed by 6 bases and 8 bases, with 10 bases remaining between them. The germline gives CDR1 DFQATT, CDR2 SNEGSKA (reference sequence). The TCR sequence derives from a woman between 65 and 79 years old with acute or convalescent COVID-19. The chain links TRBV20-1 to TRBJ1-2, with D unresolved. The sample consisted of peripheral blood. The CDR3 is CSALHSGYTF. In DNA form, the CDR3 reads TGCAGTGCACTCCATAGCGGCTACACCTTC.